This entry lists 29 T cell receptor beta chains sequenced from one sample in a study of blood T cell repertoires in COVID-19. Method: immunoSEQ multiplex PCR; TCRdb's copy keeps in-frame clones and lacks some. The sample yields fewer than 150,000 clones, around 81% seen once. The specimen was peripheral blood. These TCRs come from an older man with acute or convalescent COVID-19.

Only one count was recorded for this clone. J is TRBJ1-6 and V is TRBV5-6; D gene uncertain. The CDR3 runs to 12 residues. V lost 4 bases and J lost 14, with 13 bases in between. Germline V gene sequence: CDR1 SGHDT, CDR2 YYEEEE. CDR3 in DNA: TGTGCCAGCAGCACCCCGGGGAACACCCTCCACTTT. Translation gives CASSTPGNTLHF.

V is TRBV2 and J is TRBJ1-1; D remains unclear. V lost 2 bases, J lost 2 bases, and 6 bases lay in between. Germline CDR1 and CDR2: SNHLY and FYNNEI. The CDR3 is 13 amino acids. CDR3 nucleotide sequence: TGTGCCAGCAGTGAATCTGTTAACACTGAAGCTTTCTTT. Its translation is CASSESVNTEAFF. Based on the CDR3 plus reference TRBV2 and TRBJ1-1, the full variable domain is EPEVTQTPSHQVTQMGQEVILRCVPISNHLYFYWYRQILGQKVEFLVSFYNNEISEKSEIFDDQFSVERPDGSNFTLKIRSTKLEDSAMYFCASSESVNTEAFFGQGTRLTVV.

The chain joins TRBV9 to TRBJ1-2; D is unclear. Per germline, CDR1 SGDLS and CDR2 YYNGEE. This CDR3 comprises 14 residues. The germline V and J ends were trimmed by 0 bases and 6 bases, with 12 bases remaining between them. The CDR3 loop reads CASSVVAASDGYTF. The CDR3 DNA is TGTGCCAGCAGCGTAGTAGCAGCCTCCGATGGCTACACCTTC.

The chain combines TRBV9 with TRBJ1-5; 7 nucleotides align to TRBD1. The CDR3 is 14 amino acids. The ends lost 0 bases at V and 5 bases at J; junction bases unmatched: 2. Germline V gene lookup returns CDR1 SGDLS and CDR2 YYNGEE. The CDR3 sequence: CASSVGGGDQPQHF. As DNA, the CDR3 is TGTGCCAGCAGCGTAGGAGGGGGCGATCAGCCCCAGCATTTT.

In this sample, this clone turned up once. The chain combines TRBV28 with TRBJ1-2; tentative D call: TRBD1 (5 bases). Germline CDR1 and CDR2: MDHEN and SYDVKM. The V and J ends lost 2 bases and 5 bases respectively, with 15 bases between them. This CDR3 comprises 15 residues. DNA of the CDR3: TGTGCCAGCAGTTTAGGGGGAGGGGTCCGTTATGGCTACACCTTC. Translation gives CASSLGGGVRYGYTF.

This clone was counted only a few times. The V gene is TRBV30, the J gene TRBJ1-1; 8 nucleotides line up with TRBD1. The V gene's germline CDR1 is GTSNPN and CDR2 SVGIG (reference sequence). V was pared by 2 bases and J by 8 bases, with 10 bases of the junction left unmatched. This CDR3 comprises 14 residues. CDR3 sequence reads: CAWSLIRTGREAFF. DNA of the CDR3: TGTGCCTGGAGTCTTATAAGGACAGGGAGGGAAGCTTTCTTT. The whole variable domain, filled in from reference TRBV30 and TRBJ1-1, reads SQTIHQWPATLVQPVGSPLSLECTVEGTSNPNLYWYRQAAGRGLQLLFYSVGIGQISSEVPQNLSASRPQDRQFILSSKKLLLSDSGFYLCAWSLIRTGREAFFGQGTRLTVV.

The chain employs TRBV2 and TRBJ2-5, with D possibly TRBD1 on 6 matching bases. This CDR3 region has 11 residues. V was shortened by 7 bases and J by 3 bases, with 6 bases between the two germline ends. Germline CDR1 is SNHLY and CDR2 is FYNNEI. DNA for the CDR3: TGTGCCAGCACAGGGGAAGAGACCCAGTACTTC. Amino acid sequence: CASTGEETQYF.

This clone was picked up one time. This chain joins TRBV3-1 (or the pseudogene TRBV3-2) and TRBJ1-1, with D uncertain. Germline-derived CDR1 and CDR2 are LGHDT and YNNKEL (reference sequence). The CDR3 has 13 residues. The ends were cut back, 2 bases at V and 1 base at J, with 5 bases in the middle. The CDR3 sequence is CASSQPGNTEAFF. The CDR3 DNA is TGTGCCAGCAGCCAACCGGGGAACACTGAAGCTTTCTTT.

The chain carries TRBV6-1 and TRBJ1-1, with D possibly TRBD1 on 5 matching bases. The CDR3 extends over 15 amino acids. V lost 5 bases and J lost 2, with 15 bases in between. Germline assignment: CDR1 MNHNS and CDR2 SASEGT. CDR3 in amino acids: CASSFNRRPNTEAFF. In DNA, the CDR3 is TGTGCCAGCAGTTTCAACAGGAGACCAAACACTGAAGCTTTCTTT.

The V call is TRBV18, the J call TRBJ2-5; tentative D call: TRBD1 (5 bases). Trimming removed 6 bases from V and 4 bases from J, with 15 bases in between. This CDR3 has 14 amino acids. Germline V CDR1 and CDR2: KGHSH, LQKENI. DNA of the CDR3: TGTGCCAGCTCGAAACTACAGGTGTCAGAGACCCAGTACTTC. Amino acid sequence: CASSKLQVSETQYF.

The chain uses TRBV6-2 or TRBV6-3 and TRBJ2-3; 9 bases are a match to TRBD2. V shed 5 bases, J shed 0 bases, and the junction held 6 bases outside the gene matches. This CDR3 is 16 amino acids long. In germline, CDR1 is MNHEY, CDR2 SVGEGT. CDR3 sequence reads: CASSIEAGGSTDTQYF. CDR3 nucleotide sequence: TGTGCCAGCAGTATTGAAGCGGGGGGAAGCACAGATACGCAGTATTTT.

DNA for the CDR3: TGTGCCAGTAGTATCCCCGGGTACACTGAAGCTTTCTTT. Translating it yields CASSIPGYTEAFF. The chain links TRBV19 to TRBJ1-1; D unclear. The germline CDR1 and CDR2 sequences are LNHDA and SQIVND (reference sequence). The CDR3 is 13 residues long. Between the trimmed V and J ends, which lost 3 bases and 3 bases, there was a span of 8 bases.

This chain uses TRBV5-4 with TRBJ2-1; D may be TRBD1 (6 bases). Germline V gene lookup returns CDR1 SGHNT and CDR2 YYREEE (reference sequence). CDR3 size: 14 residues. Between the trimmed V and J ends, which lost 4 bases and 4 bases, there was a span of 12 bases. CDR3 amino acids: CASSAGTSYNEQFF. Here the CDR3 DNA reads TGTGCCAGCAGCGCCGGGACATCTTACAATGAGCAGTTCTTC.

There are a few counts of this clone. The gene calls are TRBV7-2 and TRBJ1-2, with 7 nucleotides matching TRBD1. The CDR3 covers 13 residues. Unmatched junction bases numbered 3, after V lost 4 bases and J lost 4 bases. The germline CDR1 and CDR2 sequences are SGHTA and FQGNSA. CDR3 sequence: CASSSRQGYGYTF. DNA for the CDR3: TGTGCCAGCAGCTCTCGACAGGGCTATGGCTACACCTTC.

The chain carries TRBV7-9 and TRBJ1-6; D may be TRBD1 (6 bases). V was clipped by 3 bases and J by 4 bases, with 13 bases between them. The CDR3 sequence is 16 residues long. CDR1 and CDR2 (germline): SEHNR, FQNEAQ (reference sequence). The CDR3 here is CASSFQTDRYNSPLHF. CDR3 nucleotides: TGTGCCAGCAGCTTCCAGACGGACAGATATAATTCACCCCTCCACTTT. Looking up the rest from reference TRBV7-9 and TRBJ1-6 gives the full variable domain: DTGVSQNPRHKITKRGQNVTFRCDPISEHNRLYWYRQTLGQGPEFLTYFQNEAQLEKSRLLSDRFSAERPKGSFSTLEIQRTEQGDSAMYLCASSFQTDRYNSPLHFGNGTRLTVT.

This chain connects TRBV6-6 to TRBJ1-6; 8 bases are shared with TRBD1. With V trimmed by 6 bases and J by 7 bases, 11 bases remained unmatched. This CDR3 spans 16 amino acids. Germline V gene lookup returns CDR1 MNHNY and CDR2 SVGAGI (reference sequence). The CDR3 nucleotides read TGTGCCAGCAGCCGACAGGGACAGGCTCAGAATTCACCCCTCCACTTT. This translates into CASSRQGQAQNSPLHF.

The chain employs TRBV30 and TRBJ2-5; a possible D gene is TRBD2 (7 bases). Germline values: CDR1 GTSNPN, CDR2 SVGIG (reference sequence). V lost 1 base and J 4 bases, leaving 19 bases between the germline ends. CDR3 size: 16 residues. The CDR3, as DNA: TGTGCCTGGAGTGCCCTCCAGGGGAGGGTGGGAGAGACCCAGTACTTC. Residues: CAWSALQGRVGETQYF.

The CDR3 region has the DNA TGTGCCAGCAGCCAAGACAGGGTGAGTAATTCACCCCTCCACTTT. Protein: CASSQDRVSNSPLHF. The V and J genes are TRBV7-2 and TRBJ1-6; 7 nucleotides line up with TRBD1. The trim removed 5 bases at V and 6 bases at J, leaving 7 bases unmatched. This CDR3 comprises 15 residues. CDR1 and CDR2 from the germline V gene are SGHTA and FQGNSA.

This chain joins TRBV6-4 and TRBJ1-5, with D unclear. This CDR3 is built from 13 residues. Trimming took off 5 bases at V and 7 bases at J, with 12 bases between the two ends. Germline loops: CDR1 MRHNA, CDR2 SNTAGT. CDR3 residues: CASSQTVEQPQHF. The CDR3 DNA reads TGTGCCAGCAGTCAAACGGTGGAGCAGCCCCAGCATTTT.

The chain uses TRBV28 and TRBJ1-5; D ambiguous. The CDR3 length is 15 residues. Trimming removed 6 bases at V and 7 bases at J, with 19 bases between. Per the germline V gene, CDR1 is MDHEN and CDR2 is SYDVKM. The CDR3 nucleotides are TGTGCCAGCAGCCCTCCTGAACGAGTGGGCCAGCCCCAGCATTTT. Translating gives CASSPPERVGQPQHF.

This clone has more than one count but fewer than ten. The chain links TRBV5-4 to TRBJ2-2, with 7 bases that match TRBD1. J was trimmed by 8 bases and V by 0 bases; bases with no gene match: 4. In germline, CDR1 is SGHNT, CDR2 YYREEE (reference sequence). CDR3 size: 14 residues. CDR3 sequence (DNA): TGTGCCAGCAGCTTGGCCGGGACAGTTGGGGAGCTGTTTTTT. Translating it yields CASSLAGTVGELFF. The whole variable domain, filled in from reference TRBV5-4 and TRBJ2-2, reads ETGVTQSPTHLIKTRGQQVTLRCSSQSGHNTVSWYQQALGQGPQFIFQYYREEENGRGNFPPRFSGLQFPNYSSELNVNALELDDSALYLCASSLAGTVGELFFGEGSRLTVL.

CDR3 sequence: CATSDSLGAGGPQHF. CDR3 nucleotides: TGTGCCACCAGTGATTCGCTAGGGGCAGGTGGGCCCCAGCATTTT. The chain employs TRBV24-1 and TRBJ1-5; D perhaps matches TRBD1 (5 bases). Trimming cost V 2 bases and J 9 bases, with 16 bases left between them. The CDR3 consists of 15 residues. CDR1 is KGHDR and CDR2 is SFDVKD in the germline V gene.

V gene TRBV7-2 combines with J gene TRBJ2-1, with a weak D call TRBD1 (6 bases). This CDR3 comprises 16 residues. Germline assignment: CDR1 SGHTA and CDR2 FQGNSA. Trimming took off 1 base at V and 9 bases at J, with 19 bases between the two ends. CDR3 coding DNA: TGTGCCAGCAGCTTAGAGGGGGATTTAACATGGGGTGAGCAGTTCTTC. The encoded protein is CASSLEGDLTWGEQFF.

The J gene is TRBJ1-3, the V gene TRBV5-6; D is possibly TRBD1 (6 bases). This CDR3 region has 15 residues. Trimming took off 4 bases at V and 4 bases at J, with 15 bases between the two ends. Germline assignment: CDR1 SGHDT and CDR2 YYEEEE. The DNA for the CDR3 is TGTGCCAGCAGCAGGGGGATACTCGGAGGAAACACCATATATTTT. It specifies CASSRGILGGNTIYF.

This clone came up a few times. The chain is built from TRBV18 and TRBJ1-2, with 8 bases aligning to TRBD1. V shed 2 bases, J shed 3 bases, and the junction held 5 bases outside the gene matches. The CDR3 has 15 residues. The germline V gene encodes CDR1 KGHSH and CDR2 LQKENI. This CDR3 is CASSPIGQGDYGYTF. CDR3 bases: TGTGCCAGCTCACCAATAGGACAGGGAGACTATGGCTACACCTTC.

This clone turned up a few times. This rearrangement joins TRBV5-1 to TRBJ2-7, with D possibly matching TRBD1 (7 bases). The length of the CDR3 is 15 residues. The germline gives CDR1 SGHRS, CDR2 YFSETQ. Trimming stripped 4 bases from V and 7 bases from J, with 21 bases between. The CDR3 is CASSPRGQGGREQYF. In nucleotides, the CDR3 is TGCGCCAGCAGCCCTAGGGGCCAGGGGGGTCGGGAGCAGTACTTC.

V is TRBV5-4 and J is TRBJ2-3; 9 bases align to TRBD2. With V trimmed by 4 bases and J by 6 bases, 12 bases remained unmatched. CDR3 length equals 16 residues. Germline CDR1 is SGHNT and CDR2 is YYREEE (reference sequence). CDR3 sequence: CASSQQAGGPSDTQYF. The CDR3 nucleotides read TGTGCCAGCAGCCAACAAGCGGGGGGTCCTTCTGATACGCAGTATTTT. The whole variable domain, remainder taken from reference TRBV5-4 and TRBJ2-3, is ETGVTQSPTHLIKTRGQQVTLRCSSQSGHNTVSWYQQALGQGPQFIFQYYREEENGRGNFPPRFSGLQFPNYSSELNVNALELDDSALYLCASSQQAGGPSDTQYFGPGTRLTVL.

The chain's CDR3 is CASRSGQMNTEAFF. CDR3 DNA sequence: TGTGCCAGCAGGTCCGGACAGATGAACACTGAAGCTTTCTTT. The V call is TRBV7-3, the J call TRBJ1-1, with D possibly being TRBD1 (6 bases). V gave up 6 bases and J gave up 0 bases, with 11 bases separating them. CDR3 length: 14 residues. Per germline, CDR1 SGHTA and CDR2 FQGTGA.

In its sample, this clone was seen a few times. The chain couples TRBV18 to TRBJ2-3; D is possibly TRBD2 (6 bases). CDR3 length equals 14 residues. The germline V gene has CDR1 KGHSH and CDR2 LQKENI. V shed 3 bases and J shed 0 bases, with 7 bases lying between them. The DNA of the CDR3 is TGTGCCAGCTCACCGGCGGGGAGCACAGATACGCAGTATTTT. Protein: CASSPAGSTDTQYF. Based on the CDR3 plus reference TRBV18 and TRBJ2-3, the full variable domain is NAGVMQNPRHLVRRRGQEARLRCSPMKGHSHVYWYRQLPEEGLKFMVYLQKENIIDESGMPKERFSAEFPKEGPSILRIQQVVRGDSAAYFCASSPAGSTDTQYFGPGTRLTVL.